This T cell receptor (beta chain) derives from a study of vaccination effects on CD4 cells after COVID-19. Study-wide background: After the second dose, samples were taken at median day 72. Each culture well received a few million PBMC. These cells were then cultured in IMDM with around 9.6 IU/ml IL-2 and around 10 ug/ml peptides.

Regarding this clone: What it binds is unknown.

After around ten days in culture, the CD4+ T cells were isolated. Participants were given two doses of BNT162b2 or mRNA-1273 vaccine. Having tested negative for nucleocapsid antibodies, the vaccine recipients showed no prior SARS-CoV-2 infection. The CDR3 covers 16 residues. The J segment lost 10 bases and the V segment lost 1 base, leaving 10 bases of the junction unmatched. The germline CDR1 and CDR2 sequences are LGHDT and YNNKEL (reference sequence). Regarding the study as a whole: Missing from the study were early post-infection timepoints, and its convalescent patients were few.

This table comes from immunoSEQ multiplex PCR, and its TCRdb copy is limited to in-frame clones, with some not included. Here the sample spans about 73,000 clones, 73% being singletons. The source material was CD4+ T cells from PBMCs cultured without peptide, sampled after COVID-19 vaccination. This clonotype was obtained from a human donor who received a COVID-19 vaccine. This sequence joins TRBV3-1 (or the pseudogene TRBV3-2) and TRBJ1-6; TRBD1 matches 7 bases. DNA for the CDR3: TGTGCCAGCAGCCAAGGACCGACAGGGTTGTTCTCACCCCTCCACTTT. Protein: CASSQGPTGLFSPLHF.